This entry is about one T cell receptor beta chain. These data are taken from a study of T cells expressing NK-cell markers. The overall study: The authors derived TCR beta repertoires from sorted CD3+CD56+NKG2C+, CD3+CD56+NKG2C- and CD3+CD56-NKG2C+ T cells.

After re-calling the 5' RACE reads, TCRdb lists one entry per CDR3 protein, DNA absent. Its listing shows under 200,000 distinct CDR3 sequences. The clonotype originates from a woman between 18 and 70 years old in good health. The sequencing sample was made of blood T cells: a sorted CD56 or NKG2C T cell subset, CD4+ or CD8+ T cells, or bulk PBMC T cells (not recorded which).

The CDR3 sequence: CASSKDTGANVLTF. The chain joins TRBV7-8 to TRBJ2-6; the TCRdb call, TRBD1, lacks DNA for checking. There are 14 residues in the CDR3. Germline V lookup: CDR1 SGHVS, CDR2 FQNEAQ.